This T cell receptor (beta chain) was recovered during a study of cytomegalovirus exposure and HLA in healthy donors. Study results and limitations: Among TCR beta chains of equal frequency, HLA-associated ones were more clonally expanded in a later analysis. Later analysis associated a missense DCLRE1C variant with TCR beta V- and J-gene trimming. CMV serostatus was the sole immune exposure information available.

Germline CDR1 and CDR2: LGHNA and YNFKEQ. V was trimmed by 3 bases and J by 1 base, leaving 6 bases between them. There are 13 residues in the CDR3. This clone was seen a few times. Its cognate antigen is unknown. In the PCR, 60 Vbeta and 13 Jbeta primers were used. Only in-frame clones appear in the TCRdb table, and some are missing; sequencing was by immunoSEQ multiplex PCR. Of around 170,000 clones in the sample, around 80% were seen once. Sequenced sample: PBMCs. This receptor was obtained from a man between 18 and 29 years old in good health and CMV-seronegative. The gene calls are TRBV4-2 and TRBJ1-1; D is uncertain. The chain's CDR3 is CASSHNRNTEAFF. In nucleotides, the CDR3 is TGTGCCAGCAGCCACAACAGGAACACTGAAGCTTTCTTT.